A single sample is the source of the 26 T cell receptor beta chains below, sequenced in a study of glioma-infiltrating T cells after dendritic cell vaccination. Specified time point: after dendritic cell vaccination, including at tumor progression/relapse. The repertoire was sequenced with immunoSEQ multiplex PCR; TCRdb's copy has only in-frame clones and lacks some. The top ten clones hold around 2.2% of a sample with some 90,000 clones, more than 80% of them seen once. The sequencing used blood, collected after dendritic cell vaccination. The source of these receptors is a human donor with glioblastoma.

The sample holds one count of this clone. V and J are TRBV5-1 and TRBJ2-2, with 8 bases matching TRBD1. With 4 bases clipped from V and 0 bases from J, the junction kept 2 bases outside the gene matches. CDR1 and CDR2 from the germline V gene are SGHRS and YFSETQ. This CDR3 comprises 15 residues. CDR3 nucleotide sequence: TGCGCCAGCAGCACGGACAGGGCGAACACCGGGGAGCTGTTTTTT. This encodes CASSTDRANTGELFF.

The rearrangement uses TRBV7-2 and TRBJ2-1, with D hard to call. The germline gives CDR1 SGHTA, CDR2 FQGNSA. V lost 4 bases, J lost 5 bases, and 15 bases lay in between. The CDR3 contains 15 residues. Here the CDR3 DNA reads TGTGCCAGCAGCTCACCCGGTCCACGCAACAATGAGCAGTTCTTC. Its translation is CASSSPGPRNNEQFF.

The V gene is TRBV6-4, the J gene TRBJ2-3; 9 nucleotides line up with TRBD2. With 6 bases clipped from V and 2 bases from J, the junction kept 6 bases outside the gene matches. Germline-derived CDR1 and CDR2 are MRHNA and SNTAGT. This CDR3 has 15 amino acids. The CDR3 sequence: CASSVSGGSTDTQYF. CDR3 nucleotides: TGTGCCAGCAGCGTGAGCGGGGGGTCCACAGATACGCAGTATTTT.

The chain links TRBV6-1 to TRBJ1-1; D uncertain. The length of the CDR3 is 14 residues. Germline CDR1 and CDR2: MNHNS and SASEGT. Trimming took off 8 bases at V and 3 bases at J, with 16 bases between the two ends. Here the CDR3 reads CASGRPTGDTEAFF. The CDR3 DNA is TGTGCCAGCGGGAGACCGACCGGAGACACTGAAGCTTTCTTT.

The chain uses TRBV7-9 and TRBJ2-3, with 12 bases matching TRBD2. Unmatched junction bases numbered 13, after V lost 5 bases and J lost 7 bases. Germline CDR1 is SEHNR and CDR2 is FQNEAQ (reference sequence). CDR3 length equals 17 residues. CDR3 bases: TGTGCCAGCAGCCCAGGACTAGCGGGAACGAATCGAAATACGCAGTATTTT. Translating it yields CASSPGLAGTNRNTQYF.

The genes are TRBV5-4 and TRBJ2-1; 10 bases fit TRBD2. With 5 bases clipped from V and 6 bases from J, the junction kept 8 bases outside the gene matches. The CDR3 consists of 15 residues. CDR1 and CDR2 (germline): SGHNT, YYREEE (reference sequence). CDR3 region: CASSPASGSVNEQFF. CDR3 in DNA: TGTGCCAGCAGTCCCGCTAGCGGGAGCGTCAATGAGCAGTTCTTC.

The chain carries TRBV6-5 and TRBJ1-2, with D tentatively TRBD1 (5 bases). V lost 7 bases to trimming and J lost 8 bases, with 11 bases between them. The CDR3 runs to 11 residues. Per the germline V gene, CDR1 is MNHEY and CDR2 is SVGAGI. CDR3 DNA: TGTGCCAGCAAGCCAGGGCGGGGCTACACCTTC. This codes for CASKPGRGYTF.

A few counts support this clone. The J gene is TRBJ2-5, the V gene TRBV2; tentatively, D is TRBD2 (5 bases). The CDR3 runs 14 residues. Germline CDR1 and CDR2: SNHLY and FYNNEI. Trimming removed 2 bases at V and 5 bases at J, with 12 bases between. The CDR3 reads CASSEWPREETQYF. DNA of the CDR3: TGTGCCAGCAGTGAATGGCCTAGGGAGGAGACCCAGTACTTC.

The chain couples TRBV15 to TRBJ2-5, with D perhaps TRBD1 (6 bases). This CDR3 is built from 13 residues. Deletions cut 5 bases from V and 5 bases from J, with 12 bases between. Germline CDR1 LNHNV, CDR2 YYDKDF (reference sequence). CDR3 sequence: CATSYRQDETQYF. In nucleotides, the CDR3 is TGTGCCACCAGCTATCGACAGGACGAGACCCAGTACTTC.

The chain has TRBV10-3 and TRBJ1-5, with a possible D match to TRBD1 (5 bases). CDR1 is ENHRY, CDR2 SYGVKD, per germline. The CDR3 has 13 amino acids. The V gene lost 8 bases and the J gene lost 7 bases, with 15 bases spanning the gap. The CDR3 loop is CAIAPGLQQPQHF. The CDR3, as DNA: TGTGCCATCGCCCCGGGACTTCAACAGCCCCAGCATTTT.

The CDR3 DNA follows: TGTGCCAGCAGCGCAGGGGGCTTAACTAATGAAAAACTGTTTTTT. It codes for CASSAGGLTNEKLFF. V usage is TRBV6-5 and J usage is TRBJ1-4; 8 bases agree with TRBD1. CDR1 is MNHEY, CDR2 SVGAGI, per germline. This CDR3 region has 15 residues. The J segment lost 1 base and the V segment lost 6 bases, leaving 4 bases of the junction unmatched.

The V gene is TRBV6-5, the J gene TRBJ1-1; 8 bases map to TRBD1. The V gene's germline CDR1 is MNHEY and CDR2 SVGAGI. The CDR3 spans 15 residues. J was trimmed by 6 bases and V by 4 bases; bases with no gene match: 10. DNA of the CDR3: TGTGCCAGCAGTTCGATGGCAGGGGGCGACGCTGAAGCTTTCTTT. Its translation: CASSSMAGGDAEAFF.

V and J are TRBV6-6 and TRBJ2-5, with TRBD1 as a possible D gene (6 bases). There are 16 residues in the CDR3. Looked up from germline, CDR1 is MNHNY and CDR2 is SVGAGI (reference sequence). With 6 bases removed from V and 0 bases from J, the gap between germline ends came to 17 bases. CDR3 DNA sequence: TGTGCCAGCAGCACATCTACGACAGGAAACCAAGAGACCCAGTACTTC. This encodes CASSTSTTGNQETQYF.

V usage is TRBV25-1 and J usage is TRBJ2-3; D gene ambiguous. V dropped 0 bases and J dropped 10 bases, with 8 bases sitting between them. The germline V gene encodes CDR1 MGHDK and CDR2 SYGVNS. This CDR3 contains 12 residues. The CDR3 DNA reads TGTGCCAGCAGTGAATACTGGGCAGCGCAGTATTTT. Translated, it gives CASSEYWAAQYF.

The J gene is TRBJ2-1, the V gene TRBV7-2, with 7 positions matching TRBD1. With 5 bases clipped from V and 5 bases from J, the junction kept 9 bases outside the gene matches. CDR1 SGHTA and CDR2 FQGNSA come from the germline V gene. The CDR3 runs to 15 residues. This CDR3 is CASSTEQTGHNEQFF. The CDR3 region has the DNA TGTGCCAGCAGCACCGAACAGACAGGGCACAATGAGCAGTTCTTC.

The chain's CDR3 is CAISETGHSTDTQYF. CDR3 nucleotides: TGTGCCATCAGTGAGACAGGGCATAGCACAGATACGCAGTATTTT. V usage is TRBV10-3 and J usage is TRBJ2-3, with D maybe TRBD1 (6 bases). The CDR3 consists of 15 residues. Germline CDR1 is ENHRY and CDR2 is SYGVKD. Trimming pared 2 bases from V and 0 bases from J, leaving 9 bases between.

This clone was seen a few times. The chain uses TRBV9 and TRBJ2-3; 9 bases are a match to TRBD2. The CDR3 is 19 amino acids. V shed 6 bases, J shed 1 base, and the junction held 18 bases outside the gene matches. Per germline, CDR1 SGDLS and CDR2 YYNGEE. DNA of the CDR3: TGTGCCAGCACAAAAAGCGGAGCGGGAGGAGGGTGGGGCACAGATACGCAGTATTTT. Encoded protein: CASTKSGAGGGWGTDTQYF.

The chain combines TRBV6-1 with TRBJ1-3; no firm D call. Trimming shortened V by 0 bases and J by 0 bases, and 15 bases separated the two germline ends. CDR3 length: 18 amino acids. Germline V gene lookup returns CDR1 MNHNS and CDR2 SASEGT. CDR3 protein: CASSEAPARWSSGNTIYF. DNA of the CDR3: TGTGCCAGCAGTGAAGCGCCAGCCAGATGGAGCTCTGGAAACACCATATATTTT.

The V and J genes are TRBV5-1 and TRBJ2-7; 7 bases match TRBD1. Germline lookup yields CDR1 SGHRS and CDR2 YFSETQ. CDR3 size: 14 residues. V lost 4 bases, J lost 6 bases, and 10 bases stayed unmatched. This chain's CDR3 is CASSPRTGEREQYV. The CDR3 bases are TGCGCCAGCAGCCCCAGGACAGGCGAGCGCGAGCAGTACGTC.

This rearrangement joins TRBV5-6 to TRBJ2-1, with D unresolved. The CDR3 is made up of 15 amino acids. The germline V gene encodes CDR1 SGHDT and CDR2 YYEEEE. The V and J ends lost 1 base and 0 bases respectively, with 8 bases between them. The CDR3 coding sequence is TGTGCCAGCAGCTTGACGCGTGACTCCTACAATGAGCAGTTCTTC. Its translation: CASSLTRDSYNEQFF.

The gene calls are TRBV19 and TRBJ1-1, with 10 bases lining up with TRBD1. This CDR3 contains 15 residues. Germline-derived CDR1 and CDR2 are LNHDA and SQIVND (reference sequence). The V gene end was trimmed by 3 bases and the J gene end by 6 bases; junction bases not matched to a gene: 7. CDR3 sequence (DNA): TGTGCCAGTAGTATCCCCAAGACAGGGGGCTCTGAAGCTTTCTTT. This codes for CASSIPKTGGSEAFF.

The chain carries TRBV6-5 and TRBJ2-7; tentatively, D is TRBD2 (7 bases). Germline values: CDR1 MNHEY, CDR2 SVGAGI. Trimming stripped 0 bases from V and 1 base from J, with 13 bases between. The CDR3 covers 16 residues. The CDR3 DNA is TGTGCCAGCAGTTACTCGGTTGGGGGGGCTTCCTACGAGCAGTACTTC. This codes for CASSYSVGGASYEQYF.

The sample holds a few counts of this clone. The V gene is TRBV9, the J gene TRBJ2-1; the D is unclear. With 3 bases removed from V and 4 bases from J, the gap between germline ends came to 5 bases. The CDR3 is 12 amino acids. In germline, CDR1 is SGDLS, CDR2 YYNGEE. The CDR3, as DNA: TGTGCCAGCAGCGGTAGATACAATGAGCAGTTCTTC. Translating it yields CASSGRYNEQFF.

The chain is built from TRBV7-9 and TRBJ2-2, with D perhaps matching TRBD1 (6 bases). Trimming removed 1 base at V and 1 base at J, with 13 bases between. Germline CDR1 reads SEHNR; CDR2 reads FQNEAQ (reference sequence). The CDR3 sequence is 17 residues long. The DNA of the CDR3 is TGTGCCAGCAGCTTAGTTGTTGGGACACTGAACACCGGGGAGCTGTTTTTT. The encoded protein is CASSLVVGTLNTGELFF. Supplemented by reference TRBV7-9 and TRBJ2-2, the full variable domain reads DTGVSQNPRHKITKRGQNVTFRCDPISEHNRLYWYRQTLGQGPEFLTYFQNEAQLEKSRLLSDRFSAERPKGSFSTLEIQRTEQGDSAMYLCASSLVVGTLNTGELFFGEGSRLTVL.

The rearrangement uses TRBV18 and TRBJ1-3; 7 bases match TRBD1. Germline trimming cut 3 bases from V and 6 bases from J; bases unmatched to any gene: 5. The CDR3 length is 14 residues. CDR1 is KGHSH and CDR2 is LQKENI in the germline V gene. The CDR3 reads CASSPGQLENTIYF. The CDR3 DNA is TGTGCCAGCTCACCGGGACAGCTGGAAAACACCATATATTTT.

This sequence joins TRBV25-1 and TRBJ1-2, with TRBD1 as a possible D gene (6 bases). Germline lookup yields CDR1 MGHDK and CDR2 SYGVNS. The ends were cut back, 3 bases at V and 8 bases at J, with 16 bases in the middle. The CDR3 spans 14 residues. The CDR3: CASSEHRVSEGYTF. DNA of the CDR3: TGTGCCAGCAGTGAGCACAGGGTATCTGAAGGCTACACCTTC.